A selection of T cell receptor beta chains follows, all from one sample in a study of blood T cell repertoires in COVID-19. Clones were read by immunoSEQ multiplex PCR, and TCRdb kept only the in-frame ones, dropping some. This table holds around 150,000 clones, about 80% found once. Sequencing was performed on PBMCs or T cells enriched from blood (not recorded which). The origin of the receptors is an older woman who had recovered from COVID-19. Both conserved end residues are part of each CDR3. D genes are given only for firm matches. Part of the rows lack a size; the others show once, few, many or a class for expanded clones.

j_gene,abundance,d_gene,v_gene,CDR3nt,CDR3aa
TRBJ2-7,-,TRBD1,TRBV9,TGTGCCAGCAGCGTCCGGGACAGGTTCTACGAGCAGTACTTC,CASSVRDRFYEQYF
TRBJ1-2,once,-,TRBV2,TGTGCCAGCAGTGAAGGAGGGGGTCGGGGCTACACCTTC,CASSEGGGRGYTF
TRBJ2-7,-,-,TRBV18,TGTGCCAGCTCCCCGGGTGAAGAATACGAGCAGTACTTC,CASSPGEEYEQYF
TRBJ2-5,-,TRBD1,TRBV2,TGTGCCAGCTCCGGGACAGGGGGCCGAGAGACCCAGTACTTC,CASSGTGGRETQYF
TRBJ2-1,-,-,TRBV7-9,TGTGCCAGCAGCTTAGCGGGGGGGCCTTCATATGAGCAGTTCTTC,CASSLAGGPSYEQFF
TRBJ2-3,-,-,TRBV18,TGTGCCAGCTCACCAGGGGGCGCAGATACGCAGTATTTT,CASSPGGADTQYF
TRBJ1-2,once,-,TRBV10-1,TGCGCCAGCAGTACGGACAGAAACTATGGCTACACCTTC,CASSTDRNYGYTF
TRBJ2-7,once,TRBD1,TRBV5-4,TGTGCCAGCAGCTCCGCCGGGACAGATTACGAGCAGTACTTC,CASSSAGTDYEQYF
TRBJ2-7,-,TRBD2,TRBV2,TGTGCCAGCAGAGCGGGGGATGCCTACGAGCAGTACTTC,CASRAGDAYEQYF
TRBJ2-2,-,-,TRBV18,TGTGCCAGCTTACCGCCGGGACTCAACACCGGGGAGCTGTTTTTT,CASLPPGLNTGELFF
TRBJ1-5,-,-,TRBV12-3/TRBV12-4,TGTGCCAGCAGTGCACGGTTTAATCAGCCCCAGCATTTT,CASSARFNQPQHF
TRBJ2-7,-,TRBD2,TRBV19,TGTGCCAGTAGTTTAGCGGGGGCCTACGAGCAGTACTTC,CASSLAGAYEQYF
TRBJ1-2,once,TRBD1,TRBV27,TGTGCCAGCAGACCGGACAGGGGGCGTGGAGGTGACTATGGCTACACCTTC,CASRPDRGRGGDYGYTF
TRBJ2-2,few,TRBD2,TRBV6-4,TGTGCCAGCAGTCGGACTAGCGGGGGAACCGGGGAGCTGTTTTTT,CASSRTSGGTGELFF